The 26 T cell receptor beta chains given below trace back to one sample, sequenced in a study of cytomegalovirus exposure and HLA in healthy donors. The primer mix had 60 Vbeta and 13 Jbeta primers. The data were produced by immunoSEQ multiplex PCR, yet TCRdb's version contains in-frame clones alone and is incomplete. The specimen's table records tens of thousands of clones. The source material was PBMCs. These receptors came from a woman aged 30 to 39 in good health and CMV-seropositive.

This sequence joins TRBV5-6 and TRBJ2-3, with a possible D match to TRBD1 (5 bases). The CDR3 is 13 amino acids. CDR1 and CDR2 from the germline V gene are SGHDT and YYEEEE. V was cut by 0 bases and J by 7 bases, with 9 bases left in between. Here the CDR3 DNA reads TGTGCCAGCAGCTTGGCAGGGCGGTATACGCAGTATTTT. This translates into CASSLAGRYTQYF.

The chain couples TRBV9 to TRBJ2-5; 7 positions agree with TRBD1. Near its end, the DNA agrees better with TRBJ2-7, so the J call may be wrong. Germline V gene lookup returns CDR1 SGDLS and CDR2 YYNGEE. The CDR3 loop spans 14 amino acids. CDR3 DNA sequence: TGTGCCAGCAGCCCCCGCGACAGGGTCTACGAGCAGTACTTC. Amino acids: CASSPRDRVYEQYF.

The chain employs TRBV6-5 and TRBJ2-5; a weak D match, TRBD2 (6 bases). V lost 9 bases to trimming and J lost 10 bases, with 12 bases between them. CDR1 and CDR2 from the germline V gene are MNHEY and SVGAGI. CDR3 length: 10 amino acids. CDR3: CASGGKNQYF. The CDR3 DNA is TGTGCCAGTGGGGGGAAGAACCAGTACTTC.

V usage is TRBV5-1 and J usage is TRBJ1-2; no clear D gene. Germline V CDR1 and CDR2: SGHRS, YFSETQ. The ends were cut back, 3 bases at V and 1 base at J, with 7 bases in the middle. The CDR3 contains 13 residues. The CDR3 DNA reads TGCGCCAGCAGCTCGGGAGATAACTATGGCTACACCTTC. Its protein is CASSSGDNYGYTF.

The chain recombines TRBV7-6 with TRBJ2-7, with 9 bases fitting TRBD2. Unmatched junction bases numbered 10, after V lost 5 bases and J lost 2 bases. The CDR3 is 16 amino acids. Germline V gives CDR1 SGHVS, CDR2 FNYEAQ. Here the CDR3 DNA reads TGTGCCAGCAGCGGTAGCGGGGGCTCTGACCCCTACGAGCAGTACTTC. This codes for CASSGSGGSDPYEQYF. The full variable domain, completed using reference TRBV7-6 and TRBJ2-7, is GAGVSQSPRYKVTKRGQDVALRCDPISGHVSLYWYRQALGQGPEFLTYFNYEAQQDKSGLPNDRFSAERPEGSISTLTIQRTEQRDSAMYRCASSGSGGSDPYEQYFGPGTRLTVT.

The rearrangement links TRBV9 to TRBJ2-5; D is possibly TRBD1 (6 bases). The J call may be in error: the DNA end matches TRBJ2-7 better. Germline CDR1 reads SGDLS; CDR2 reads YYNGEE. The CDR3 has 16 amino acids. The CDR3 region is CASSAAPQGSPYEQYF. DNA for the CDR3: TGTGCCAGCAGCGCCGCCCCTCAGGGGTCCCCCTACGAGCAGTACTTC.

The rearrangement joins TRBV7-9 to TRBJ2-3, with 7 bases lining up with TRBD2. Germline loops: CDR1 SEHNR, CDR2 FQNEAQ (reference sequence). The CDR3 runs 18 residues. Trimming removed 0 bases from V and 2 bases from J; junction bases left unmatched: 11. CDR3 coding DNA: TGTGCCAGCAGCTTAGCGCGAGGTAGTGGGAGGGACACAGATACGCAGTATTTT. Residues: CASSLARGSGRDTDTQYF.

Concerning this clone itself: An end of the junction differs from the germline gene, which may be a read error. The chain is built from TRBV6-6 and TRBJ1-3; D might be TRBD1 (6 bases). In germline, CDR1 is MNHNY, CDR2 SVGAGI (reference sequence). The CDR3 totals 13 residues. The CDR3 loop is CAGNYRAGNTIYF. The CDR3 DNA reads as TGTGCCGGCAACTACAGGGCTGGGAACACCATATATTTT.

The J gene is TRBJ2-2, the V gene TRBV4-1; 10 positions match TRBD1. The CDR3 is made up of 17 amino acids. CDR1 and CDR2 (germline): MGHRA, YSYEKL. With 4 bases clipped from V and 5 bases from J, the junction kept 10 bases outside the gene matches. CDR3 coding DNA: TGCGCCAGCAGCCCAGGGACAGGGGTCGTTAGGACCGGGGAGCTGTTTTTT. Its protein is CASSPGTGVVRTGELFF.

The chain employs TRBV7-8 and TRBJ1-1; no reliable D call. This CDR3 has 14 amino acids. Looked up from germline, CDR1 is SGHVS and CDR2 is FQNEAQ. V was trimmed by 5 bases and J by 7 bases, leaving 17 bases between them. This chain's CDR3 is CASSGNDYGSEAFF. The CDR3 bases are TGTGCCAGCAGCGGGAACGACTATGGCAGTGAAGCTTTCTTT.

V usage is TRBV6-5 and J usage is TRBJ2-5, with 9 bases identical to TRBD1. This CDR3 is 14 amino acids long. Germline V gene lookup returns CDR1 MNHEY and CDR2 SVGAGI. V lost 4 bases to trimming and J lost 4 bases; unmatched junction nucleotides: 4. CDR3 sequence reads: CASSLQGARETQYF. CDR3 nucleotide sequence: TGTGCCAGCAGTTTACAGGGGGCGAGAGAGACCCAGTACTTC.

The chain has TRBV14 and TRBJ2-3; 12 bases are shared with TRBD2. V was pared by 8 bases and J by 3 bases, with 3 bases of the junction left unmatched. Germline V gene lookup returns CDR1 SGHDN and CDR2 FVKESK. This CDR3 has 14 residues. CDR3 nucleotide sequence: TGTGCCAGCCGGCTAGCGGGGGGGACAGATACGCAGTATTTT. This codes for CASRLAGGTDTQYF. Full variable domain (missing parts from reference TRBV14 and TRBJ2-3): EAGVTQFPSHSVIEKGQTVTLRCDPISGHDNLYWYRRVMGKEIKFLLHFVKESKQDESGMPNNRFLAERTGGTYSTLKVQPAELEDSGVYFCASRLAGGTDTQYFGPGTRLTVL.

The J gene is TRBJ2-1, the V gene TRBV7-9; 9 bases agree with TRBD1. J was trimmed by 7 bases and V by 2 bases; bases with no gene match: 3. Germline CDR1 reads SEHNR; CDR2 reads FQNEAQ (reference sequence). The CDR3 consists of 14 residues. In nucleotides, the CDR3 is TGTGCCAGCAGCTTAACAGGGGGCACAAATGAGCAGTTCTTC. Residues: CASSLTGGTNEQFF.

The rearrangement joins TRBV7-9 to TRBJ2-3, with TRBD2 matching over 12 bases. V lost 5 bases, J lost 5 bases, and 8 bases stayed unmatched. The CDR3 contains 16 residues. CDR1 SEHNR and CDR2 FQNEAQ come from the germline V gene (reference sequence). The CDR3 region is CASSRGLAGGVDTQYF. The CDR3 DNA sequence: TGTGCCAGCAGCCGCGGGCTAGCGGGGGGGGTAGATACGCAGTATTTT.

J is TRBJ1-1 and V is TRBV7-2, with D possibly being TRBD1 (5 bases). This CDR3 is 14 amino acids long. V shed 7 bases and J shed 3 bases, with 15 bases lying between them. Looked up from germline, CDR1 is SGHTA and CDR2 is FQGNSA. The CDR3 DNA reads as TGTGCCAGCAACGCCCGGGGGATACACACTGAAGCTTTCTTT. Translated, it gives CASNARGIHTEAFF.

The chain is built from TRBV12-1 and TRBJ1-1; the table gives TRBD1 as D, unverified against the DNA. TRBV12-1 is labeled a pseudogene. CDR3 size: 14 residues. The CDR3 loop is CASAQGEANTEAFF. DNA of the CDR3: TGTGCCAGCGCGCAGGGGGAGGCTAACACTGAAGCTTTCTTT.

This rearrangement joins TRBV6-6 to TRBJ1-3, with D possibly TRBD1 on 5 matching bases. The ends were cut back, 7 bases at V and 4 bases at J, with 17 bases in the middle. Germline V gene lookup returns CDR1 MNHNY and CDR2 SVGAGI (reference sequence). The CDR3 has 15 residues. In DNA, the CDR3 is TGTGCCAGCAACACTGCCCAGGGTTCAGGAAACACCATATATTTT. It yields the protein CASNTAQGSGNTIYF.

This sequence joins TRBV6-1 and TRBJ2-7; 10 positions match TRBD1. Per the germline V gene, CDR1 is MNHNS and CDR2 is SASEGT. V was pared by 6 bases and J by 2 bases, with 1 base of the junction left unmatched. This CDR3 is built from 13 residues. The CDR3 DNA follows: TGTGCCAGCAGGGGGACAGGGGCCTACGAGCAGTACTTC. This gives the protein CASRGTGAYEQYF.

V usage is TRBV11-2 and J usage is TRBJ1-1; no reliable D call. Germline V gives CDR1 SGHAT, CDR2 FQNNGV. V gave up 3 bases and J gave up 11 bases, with 10 bases separating them. This CDR3 contains 11 residues. The CDR3 sequence is CASSFKIAAFF. The CDR3 DNA sequence: TGTGCCAGCAGCTTCAAAATTGCGGCTTTCTTT. The full variable domain, rest sourced from reference TRBV11-2 and TRBJ1-1, is EAGVAQSPRYKIIEKRQSVAFWCNPISGHATLYWYQQILGQGPKLLIQFQNNGVVDDSQLPKDRFSAERLKGVDSTLKIQPAKLEDSAVYLCASSFKIAAFFGQGTRLTVV.

The gene calls are TRBV29-1 and TRBJ2-3; 9 positions agree with TRBD1. The CDR3 has 14 amino acids. CDR1 and CDR2 (germline): SQVTM, ANQGSEA. After removal of 7 bases from V and 3 bases from J, the junction contained 8 bases not matched to a gene. The CDR3 reads CSARTGERTDTQYF. CDR3 in DNA: TGCAGCGCCAGGACAGGGGAGAGGACAGATACGCAGTATTTT.

The chain uses TRBV7-8 and TRBJ2-2; 9 bases are shared with TRBD2. The trim removed 1 base at V and 7 bases at J, leaving 10 bases unmatched. Germline CDR1 reads SGHVS; CDR2 reads FQNEAQ. The CDR3 is made up of 17 amino acids. Here the CDR3 reads CASSLGGLATGGGELFF. The CDR3 bases are TGTGCCAGCAGCTTAGGGGGACTAGCAACGGGAGGCGGGGAGCTGTTTTTT.

In DNA form, the CDR3 reads TGTGCCATCAGTGAGTCCGGAGGGCGGGAGACCCAGTACTTC. It translates to CAISESGGRETQYF. This chain connects TRBV10-3 to TRBJ2-5; the D gene is possibly TRBD2 (6 bases). Deletions cut 0 bases from V and 5 bases from J, with 10 bases between. The CDR3 consists of 14 residues. Per the germline V gene, CDR1 is ENHRY and CDR2 is SYGVKD.

This sequence joins TRBV11-2 and TRBJ2-7, with D possibly TRBD2 on 5 matching bases. CDR1 and CDR2 from the germline V gene are SGHAT and FQNNGV. The CDR3 runs 16 residues. The V and J ends lost 4 bases and 1 base respectively, with 17 bases between them. The CDR3: CASSSGLLGGSYEQYF. CDR3 DNA: TGTGCCAGCAGCTCAGGACTCCTCGGTGGGTCCTACGAGCAGTACTTC.

This sequence joins TRBV15 and TRBJ1-6; TRBD1 might be the D (5 bases). This CDR3 is built from 15 residues. V was trimmed by 4 bases and J by 0 bases, leaving 7 bases between them. Germline CDR1 is LNHNV and CDR2 is YYDKDF (reference sequence). The CDR3 nucleotides are TGTGCCACCAGCACAGGGTTCTCCTATAATTCACCCCTCCACTTT. The encoded protein is CATSTGFSYNSPLHF.

The chain carries TRBV30 and TRBJ1-6; TRBD1 matches 7 bases. CDR1 is GTSNPN, CDR2 SVGIG, per germline (reference sequence). With 1 base clipped from V and 4 bases from J, the junction kept 4 bases outside the gene matches. The CDR3 is 15 amino acids. CDR3 region: CAWSEQGRYNSPLHF. CDR3 sequence (DNA): TGTGCCTGGAGTGAACAGGGGCGGTATAATTCACCCCTCCACTTT.

This sequence joins TRBV10-3 and TRBJ2-1; 7 nucleotides align to TRBD2. Germline loops: CDR1 ENHRY, CDR2 SYGVKD. There are 16 residues in the CDR3. After removal of 4 bases from V and 0 bases from J, the junction contained 6 bases not matched to a gene. The CDR3 region has the DNA TGTGCCATCAGTGTGGGGCGGGGGAGCTCCTACAATGAGCAGTTCTTC. Encoded protein: CAISVGRGSSYNEQFF.